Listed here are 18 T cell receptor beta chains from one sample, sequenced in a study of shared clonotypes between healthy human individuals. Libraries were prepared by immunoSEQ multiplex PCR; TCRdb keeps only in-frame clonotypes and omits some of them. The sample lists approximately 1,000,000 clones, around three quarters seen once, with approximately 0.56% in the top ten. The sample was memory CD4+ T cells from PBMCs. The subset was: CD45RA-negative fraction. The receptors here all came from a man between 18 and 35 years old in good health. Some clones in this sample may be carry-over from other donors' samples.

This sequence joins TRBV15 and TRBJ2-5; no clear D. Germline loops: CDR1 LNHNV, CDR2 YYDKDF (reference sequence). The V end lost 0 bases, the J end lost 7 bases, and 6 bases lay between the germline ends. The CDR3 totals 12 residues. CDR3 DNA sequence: TGTGCCACCAGCAGAGATGAGTCGACCCAGTACTTC. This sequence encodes CATSRDESTQYF.

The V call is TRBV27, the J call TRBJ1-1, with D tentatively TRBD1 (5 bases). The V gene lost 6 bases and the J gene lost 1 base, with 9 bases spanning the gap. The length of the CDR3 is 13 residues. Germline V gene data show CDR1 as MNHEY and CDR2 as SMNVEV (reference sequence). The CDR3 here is CASRLQGNTEAFF. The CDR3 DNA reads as TGTGCCAGCAGGCTCCAGGGGAACACTGAAGCTTTCTTT.

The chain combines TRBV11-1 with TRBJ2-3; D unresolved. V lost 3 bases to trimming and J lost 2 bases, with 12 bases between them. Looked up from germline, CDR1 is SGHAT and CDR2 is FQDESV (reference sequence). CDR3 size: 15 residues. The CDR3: CASSLSSPSTDTQYF. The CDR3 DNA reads TGTGCCAGCAGCTTGTCGTCCCCCTCCACAGATACGCAGTATTTT.

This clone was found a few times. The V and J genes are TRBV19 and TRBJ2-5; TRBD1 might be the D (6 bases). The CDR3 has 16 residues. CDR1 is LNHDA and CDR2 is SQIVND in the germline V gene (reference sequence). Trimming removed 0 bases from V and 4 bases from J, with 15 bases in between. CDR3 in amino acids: CASSIDLTGTRETQYF. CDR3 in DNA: TGTGCCAGTAGTATAGATCTCACAGGGACGAGAGAGACCCAGTACTTC.

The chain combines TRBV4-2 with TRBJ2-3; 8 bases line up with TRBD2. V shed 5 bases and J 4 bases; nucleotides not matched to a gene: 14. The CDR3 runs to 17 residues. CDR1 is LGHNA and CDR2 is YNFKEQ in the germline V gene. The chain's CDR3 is CASSSLGGTGGSDTQYF. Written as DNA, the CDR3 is TGTGCCAGCAGCTCACTCGGGGGAACGGGAGGGTCAGATACGCAGTATTTT.

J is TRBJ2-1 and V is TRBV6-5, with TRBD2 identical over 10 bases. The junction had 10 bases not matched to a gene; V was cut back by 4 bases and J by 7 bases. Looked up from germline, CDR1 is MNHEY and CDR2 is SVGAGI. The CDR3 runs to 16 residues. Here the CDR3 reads CASSSRLAGVWNEQFF. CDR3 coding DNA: TGTGCCAGCAGTTCCCGCCTAGCGGGAGTTTGGAATGAGCAGTTCTTC.

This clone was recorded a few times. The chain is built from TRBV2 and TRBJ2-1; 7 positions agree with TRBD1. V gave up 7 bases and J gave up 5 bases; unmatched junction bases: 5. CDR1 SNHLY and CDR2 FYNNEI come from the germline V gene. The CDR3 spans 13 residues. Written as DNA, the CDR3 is TGTGCCAGCACCCGGGACAGAAACAATGAGCAGTTCTTC. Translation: CASTRDRNNEQFF.

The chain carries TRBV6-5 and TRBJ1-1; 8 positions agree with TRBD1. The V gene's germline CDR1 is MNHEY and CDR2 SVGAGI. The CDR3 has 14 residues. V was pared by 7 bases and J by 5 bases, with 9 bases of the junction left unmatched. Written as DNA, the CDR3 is TGTGCCAGCACCCGGACAGGGAGAGGAACTGAAGCTTTCTTT. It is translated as CASTRTGRGTEAFF.

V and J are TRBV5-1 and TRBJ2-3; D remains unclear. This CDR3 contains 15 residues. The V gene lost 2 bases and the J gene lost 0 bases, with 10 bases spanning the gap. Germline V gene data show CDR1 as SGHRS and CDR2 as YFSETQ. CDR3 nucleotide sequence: TGCGCCAGCAGCTTTTCTCGGCACAGCACAGATACGCAGTATTTT. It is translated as CASSFSRHSTDTQYF.

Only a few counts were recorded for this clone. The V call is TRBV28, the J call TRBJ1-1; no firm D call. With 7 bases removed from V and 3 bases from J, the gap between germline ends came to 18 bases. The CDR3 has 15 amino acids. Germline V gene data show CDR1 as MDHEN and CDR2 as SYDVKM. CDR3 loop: CASTVAGSPYTEAFF. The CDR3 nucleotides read TGTGCCAGCACGGTGGCAGGCTCCCCTTACACTGAAGCTTTCTTT.

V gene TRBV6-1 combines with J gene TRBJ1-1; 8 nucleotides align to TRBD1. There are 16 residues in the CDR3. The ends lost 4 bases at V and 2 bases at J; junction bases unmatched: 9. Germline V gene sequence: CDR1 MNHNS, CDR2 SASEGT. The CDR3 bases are TGTGCCAGCAGTGTACGCTCCGGACAGGGAAACACTGAAGCTTTCTTT. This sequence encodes CASSVRSGQGNTEAFF.

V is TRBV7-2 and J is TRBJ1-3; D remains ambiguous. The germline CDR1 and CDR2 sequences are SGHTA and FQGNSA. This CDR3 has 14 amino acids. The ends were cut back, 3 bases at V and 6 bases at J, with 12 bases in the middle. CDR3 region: CASSFQPDVNTIYF. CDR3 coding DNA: TGTGCCAGCAGCTTTCAACCGGACGTAAACACCATATATTTT.

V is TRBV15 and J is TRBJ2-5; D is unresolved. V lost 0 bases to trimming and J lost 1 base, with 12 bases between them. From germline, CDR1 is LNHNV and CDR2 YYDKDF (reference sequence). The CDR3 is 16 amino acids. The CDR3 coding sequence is TGTGCCACCAGCAGAGATCGCACAGAGACCCAAGAGACCCAGTACTTC. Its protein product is CATSRDRTETQETQYF. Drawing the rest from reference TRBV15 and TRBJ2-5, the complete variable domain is DAMVIQNPRYQVTQFGKPVTLSCSQTLNHNVMYWYQQKSSQAPKLLFHYYDKDFNNEADTPDNFQSRRPNTSFCFLDIRSPGLGDTAMYLCATSRDRTETQETQYFGPGTRLLVL.

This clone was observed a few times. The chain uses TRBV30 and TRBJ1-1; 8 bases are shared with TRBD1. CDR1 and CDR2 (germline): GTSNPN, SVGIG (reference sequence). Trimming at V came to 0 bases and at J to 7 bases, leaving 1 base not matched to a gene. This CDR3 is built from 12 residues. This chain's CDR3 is CAWSVQGDEAFF. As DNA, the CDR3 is TGTGCCTGGAGTGTACAGGGGGATGAAGCTTTCTTT.

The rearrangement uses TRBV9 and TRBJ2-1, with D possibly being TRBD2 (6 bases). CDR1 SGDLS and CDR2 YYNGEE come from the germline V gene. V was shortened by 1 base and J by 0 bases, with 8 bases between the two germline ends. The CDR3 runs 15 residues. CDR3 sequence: CASSVNGGSYNEQFF. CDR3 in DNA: TGTGCCAGCAGCGTAAACGGGGGCTCCTACAATGAGCAGTTCTTC.

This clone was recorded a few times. CDR3 sequence: CASSQQDYEQYF. CDR3 in DNA: TGTGCCAGCTCACAACAGGATTACGAGCAGTACTTC. The chain is built from TRBV18 and TRBJ2-7; D is perhaps TRBD1 (5 bases). The CDR3 runs 12 residues. The V end lost 4 bases, the J end lost 4 bases, and 8 bases lay between the germline ends. Germline V gives CDR1 KGHSH, CDR2 LQKENI.

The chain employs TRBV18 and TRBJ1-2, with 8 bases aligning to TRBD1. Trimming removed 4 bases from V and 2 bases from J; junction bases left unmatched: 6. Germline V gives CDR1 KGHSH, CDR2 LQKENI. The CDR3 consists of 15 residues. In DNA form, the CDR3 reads TGTGCCAGCTCACTACAGACAGGGGTCAACTATGGCTACACCTTC. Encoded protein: CASSLQTGVNYGYTF.

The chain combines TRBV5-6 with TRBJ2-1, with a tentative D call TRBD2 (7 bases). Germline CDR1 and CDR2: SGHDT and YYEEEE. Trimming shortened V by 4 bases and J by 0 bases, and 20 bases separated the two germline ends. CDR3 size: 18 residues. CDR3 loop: CASSITVGGPSSYNEQFF. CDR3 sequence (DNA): TGTGCCAGCAGCATCACCGTGGGGGGGCCGAGCTCCTACAATGAGCAGTTCTTC.